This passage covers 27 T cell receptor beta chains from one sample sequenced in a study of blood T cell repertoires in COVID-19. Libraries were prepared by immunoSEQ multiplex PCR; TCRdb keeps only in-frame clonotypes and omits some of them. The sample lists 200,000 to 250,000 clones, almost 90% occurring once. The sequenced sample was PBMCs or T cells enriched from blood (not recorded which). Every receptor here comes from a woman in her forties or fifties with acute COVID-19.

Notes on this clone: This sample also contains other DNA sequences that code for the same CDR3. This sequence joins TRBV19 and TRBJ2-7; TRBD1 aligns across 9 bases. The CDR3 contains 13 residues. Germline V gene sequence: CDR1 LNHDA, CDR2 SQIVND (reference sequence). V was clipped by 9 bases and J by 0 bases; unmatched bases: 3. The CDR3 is CASGQGSSYEQYF. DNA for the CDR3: TGTGCCAGCGGACAGGGGAGCTCCTACGAGCAGTACTTC.

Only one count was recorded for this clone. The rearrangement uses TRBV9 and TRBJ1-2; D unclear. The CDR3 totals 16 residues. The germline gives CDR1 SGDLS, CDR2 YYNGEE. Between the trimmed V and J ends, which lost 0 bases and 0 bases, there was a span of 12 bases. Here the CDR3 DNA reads TGTGCCAGCAGCGTAGATCCCCAGCGCACTAACTATGGCTACACCTTC. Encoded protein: CASSVDPQRTNYGYTF.

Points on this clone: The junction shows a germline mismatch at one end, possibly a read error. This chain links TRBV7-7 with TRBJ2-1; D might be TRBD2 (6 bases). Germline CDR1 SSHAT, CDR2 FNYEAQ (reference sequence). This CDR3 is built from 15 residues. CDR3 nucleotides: TGTGCTAGCAGCCCATGGGGGGAGACCTACAATGAGCAGTTCTTC. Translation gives CASSPWGETYNEQFF. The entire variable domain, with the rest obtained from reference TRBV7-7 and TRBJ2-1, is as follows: GAGVSQSPRYKVTKRGQDVTLRCDPISSHATLYWYQQALGQGPEFLTYFNYEAQPDKSGLPSDRFSAERPEGSISTLTIQRTEQRDSAMYRCASSPWGETYNEQFFGPGTRLTVL.

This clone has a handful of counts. In DNA, the CDR3 is TGTGCCAGCAGGACCGGGTCGACCTATGGCTACACCTTC. This translates into CASRTGSTYGYTF. The rearrangement uses TRBV12-3 or TRBV12-4 and TRBJ1-2; D is uncertain. V shed 6 bases and J shed 4 bases, with 12 bases lying between them. The CDR3 has 13 residues.

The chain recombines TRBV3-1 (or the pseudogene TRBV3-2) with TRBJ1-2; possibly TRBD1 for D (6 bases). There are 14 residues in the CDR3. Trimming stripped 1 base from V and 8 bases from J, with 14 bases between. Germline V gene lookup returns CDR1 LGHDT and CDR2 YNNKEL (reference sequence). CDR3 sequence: CASSQAPGVRGYTF. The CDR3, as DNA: TGTGCCAGCAGCCAAGCCCCAGGGGTTAGGGGCTACACCTTC.

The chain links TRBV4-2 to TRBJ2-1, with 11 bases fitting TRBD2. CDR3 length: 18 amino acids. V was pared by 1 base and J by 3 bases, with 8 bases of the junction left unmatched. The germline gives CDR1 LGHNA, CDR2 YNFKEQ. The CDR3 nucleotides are TGTGCCAGCAGCCAAGTGGTCACTAGCGGGAGTATCTACAATGAGCAGTTCTTC. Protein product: CASSQVVTSGSIYNEQFF.

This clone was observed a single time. CDR3 nucleotides: TGTGCCAGTAGTCGGACAGGGGGGAAGAGCAATCAGCCCCAGCATTTT. Amino acid sequence: CASSRTGGKSNQPQHF. This chain joins TRBV19 and TRBJ1-5; 10 positions match TRBD1. The CDR3 loop spans 16 amino acids. The V segment lost 5 bases and the J segment 1 base; nucleotides outside the gene matches: 5. Per the germline V gene, CDR1 is LNHDA and CDR2 is SQIVND (reference sequence).

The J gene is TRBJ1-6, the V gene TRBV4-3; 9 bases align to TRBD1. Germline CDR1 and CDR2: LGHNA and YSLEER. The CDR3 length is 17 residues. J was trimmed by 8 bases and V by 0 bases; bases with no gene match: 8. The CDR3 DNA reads TGCGCCAGCAGCCAAGATCCGGTACAGGGGGCTGATTCACCCCTCCACTTT. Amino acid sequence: CASSQDPVQGADSPLHF.

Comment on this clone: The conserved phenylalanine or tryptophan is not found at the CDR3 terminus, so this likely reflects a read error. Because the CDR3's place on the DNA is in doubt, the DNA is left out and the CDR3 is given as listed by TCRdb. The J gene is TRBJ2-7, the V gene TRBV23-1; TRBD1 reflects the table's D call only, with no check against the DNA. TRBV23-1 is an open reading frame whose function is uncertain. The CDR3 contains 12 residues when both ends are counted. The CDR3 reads CASYRGDRDCTL.

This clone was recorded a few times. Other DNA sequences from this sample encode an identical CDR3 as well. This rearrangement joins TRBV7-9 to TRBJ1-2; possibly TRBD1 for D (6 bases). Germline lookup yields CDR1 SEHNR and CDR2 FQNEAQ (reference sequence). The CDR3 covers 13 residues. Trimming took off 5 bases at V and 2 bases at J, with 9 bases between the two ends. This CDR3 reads CASSPGQNYGYTF. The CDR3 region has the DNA TGTGCCAGCAGCCCAGGACAGAACTATGGCTACACCTTC.

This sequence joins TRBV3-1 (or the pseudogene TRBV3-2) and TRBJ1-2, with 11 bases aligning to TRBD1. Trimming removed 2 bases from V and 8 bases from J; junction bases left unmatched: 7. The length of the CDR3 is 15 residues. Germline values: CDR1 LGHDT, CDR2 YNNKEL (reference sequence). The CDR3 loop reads CASSQLDRGRGGYTF. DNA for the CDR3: TGTGCCAGCAGCCAACTGGACAGGGGGCGAGGGGGCTACACCTTC.

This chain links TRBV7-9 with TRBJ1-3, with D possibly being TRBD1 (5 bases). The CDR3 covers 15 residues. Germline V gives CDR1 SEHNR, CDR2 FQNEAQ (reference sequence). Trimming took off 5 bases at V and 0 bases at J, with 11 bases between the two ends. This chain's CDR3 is CASSPTVGSGNTIYF. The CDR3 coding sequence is TGTGCCAGCAGCCCGACAGTTGGCTCTGGAAACACCATATATTTT.

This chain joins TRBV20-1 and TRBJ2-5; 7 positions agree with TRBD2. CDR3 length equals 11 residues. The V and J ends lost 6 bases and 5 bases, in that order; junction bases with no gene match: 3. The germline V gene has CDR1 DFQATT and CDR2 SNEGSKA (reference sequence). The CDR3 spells CSAWGGETQYF. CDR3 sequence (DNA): TGCAGTGCCTGGGGGGGTGAGACCCAGTACTTC.

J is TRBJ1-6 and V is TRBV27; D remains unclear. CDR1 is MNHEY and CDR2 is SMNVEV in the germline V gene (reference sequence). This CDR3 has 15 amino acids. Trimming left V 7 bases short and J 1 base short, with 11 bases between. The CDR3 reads CASTPSGSYNSPLHF. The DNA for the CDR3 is TGTGCCAGCACCCCCTCGGGGTCCTATAATTCACCCCTCCACTTT.

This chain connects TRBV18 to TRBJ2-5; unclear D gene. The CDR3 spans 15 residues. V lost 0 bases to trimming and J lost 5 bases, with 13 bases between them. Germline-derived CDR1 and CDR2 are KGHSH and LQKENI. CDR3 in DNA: TGTGCCAGCTCACCACCGTGGCAGGATTCGGAGACCCAGTACTTC. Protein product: CASSPPWQDSETQYF.

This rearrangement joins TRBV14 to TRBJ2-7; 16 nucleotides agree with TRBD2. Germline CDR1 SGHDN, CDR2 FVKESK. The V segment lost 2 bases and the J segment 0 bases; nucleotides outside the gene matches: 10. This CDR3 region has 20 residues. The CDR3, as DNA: TGTGCCAGCAGCCAAACTAACTCCGGGACTAGCGGGAGGGCCTCCTACGAGCAGTACTTC. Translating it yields CASSQTNSGTSGRASYEQYF.

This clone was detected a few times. CDR3: CASSLFSNTGELFF. CDR3 in DNA: TGTGCCAGCAGCTTATTCAGTAACACCGGGGAGCTGTTTTTT. This chain links TRBV7-8 with TRBJ2-2, with unresolved D. Trimming cost V 2 bases and J 2 bases, with 6 bases left between them. This CDR3 spans 14 amino acids. Germline loops: CDR1 SGHVS, CDR2 FQNEAQ.

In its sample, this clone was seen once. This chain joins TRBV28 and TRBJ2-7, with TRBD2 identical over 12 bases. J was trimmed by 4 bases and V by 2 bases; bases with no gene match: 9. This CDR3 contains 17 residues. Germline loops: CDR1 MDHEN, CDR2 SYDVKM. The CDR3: CASSLPPLAGGRYEQYF. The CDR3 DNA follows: TGTGCCAGCAGTTTACCCCCCCTAGCGGGAGGGCGGTACGAGCAGTACTTC.

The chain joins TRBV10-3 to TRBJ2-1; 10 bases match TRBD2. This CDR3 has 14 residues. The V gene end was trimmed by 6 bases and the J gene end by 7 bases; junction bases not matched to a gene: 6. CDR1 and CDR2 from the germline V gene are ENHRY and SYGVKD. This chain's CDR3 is CAISASGSYNEQFF. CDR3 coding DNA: TGTGCCATCAGCGCTAGCGGGAGTTATAATGAGCAGTTCTTC.

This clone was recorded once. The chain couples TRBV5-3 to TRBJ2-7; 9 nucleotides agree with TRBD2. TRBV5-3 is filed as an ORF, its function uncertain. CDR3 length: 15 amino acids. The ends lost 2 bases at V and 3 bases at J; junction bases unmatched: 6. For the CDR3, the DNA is TGTGCCAGAAGCTTATCTTTAGCGGGGGTCTACGAGCAGTACTTC. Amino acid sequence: CARSLSLAGVYEQYF.

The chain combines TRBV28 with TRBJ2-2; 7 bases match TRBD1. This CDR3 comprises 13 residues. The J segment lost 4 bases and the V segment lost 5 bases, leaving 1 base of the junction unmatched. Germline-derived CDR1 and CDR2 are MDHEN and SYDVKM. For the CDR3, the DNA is TGTGCCAGCAGTAGGACAGGCACCGGGGAGCTGTTTTTT. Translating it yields CASSRTGTGELFF.

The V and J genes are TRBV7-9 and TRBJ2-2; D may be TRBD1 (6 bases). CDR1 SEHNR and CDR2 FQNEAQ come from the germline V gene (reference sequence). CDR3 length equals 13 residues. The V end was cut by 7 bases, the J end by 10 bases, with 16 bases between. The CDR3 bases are TGTGCCAGCACCCGACAGGAGTATGAGGAGCTGTTTTTT. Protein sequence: CASTRQEYEELFF.

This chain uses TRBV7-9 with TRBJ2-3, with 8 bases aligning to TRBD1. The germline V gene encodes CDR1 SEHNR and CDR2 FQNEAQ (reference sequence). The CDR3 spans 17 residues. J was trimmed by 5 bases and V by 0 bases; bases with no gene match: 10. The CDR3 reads CASSLATDRVWQDTQYF. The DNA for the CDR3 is TGTGCCAGCAGCTTAGCGACGGACAGGGTTTGGCAAGATACGCAGTATTTT.

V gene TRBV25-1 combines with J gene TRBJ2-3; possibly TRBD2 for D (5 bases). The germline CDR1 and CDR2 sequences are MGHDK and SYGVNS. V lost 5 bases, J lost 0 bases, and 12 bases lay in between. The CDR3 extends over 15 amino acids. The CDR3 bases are TGTGCCAGCAGTAGCAGGACTCCTAGCACAGATACGCAGTATTTT. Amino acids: CASSSRTPSTDTQYF. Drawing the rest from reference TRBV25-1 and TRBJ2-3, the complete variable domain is EADIYQTPRYLVIGTGKKITLECSQTMGHDKMYWYQQDPGMELHLIHYSYGVNSTEKGDLSSESTVSRIRTEHFPLTLESARPSHTSQYLCASSSRTPSTDTQYFGPGTRLTVL.

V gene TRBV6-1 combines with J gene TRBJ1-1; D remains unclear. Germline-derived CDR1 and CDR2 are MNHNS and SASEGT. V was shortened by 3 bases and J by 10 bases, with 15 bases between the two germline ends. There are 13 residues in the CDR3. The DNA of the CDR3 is TGTGCCAGCAGTGAGTTGAGCCCTGGTGTAGCTTTCTTT. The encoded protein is CASSELSPGVAFF.

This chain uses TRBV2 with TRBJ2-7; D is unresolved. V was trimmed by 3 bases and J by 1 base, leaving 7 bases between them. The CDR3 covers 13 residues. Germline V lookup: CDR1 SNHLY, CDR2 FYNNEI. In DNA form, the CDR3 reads TGTGCCAGCAGTGATGTACAGTCCTACGAGCAGTACTTC. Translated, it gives CASSDVQSYEQYF.

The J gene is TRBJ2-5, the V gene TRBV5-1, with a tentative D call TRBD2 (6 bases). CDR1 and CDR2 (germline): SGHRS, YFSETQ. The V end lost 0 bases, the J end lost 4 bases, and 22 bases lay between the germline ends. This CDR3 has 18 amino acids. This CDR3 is CASSLDVGLGRGGETQYF. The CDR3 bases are TGCGCCAGCAGCTTGGATGTTGGGTTGGGAAGGGGAGGAGAGACCCAGTACTTC.